The clone carrying this T cell receptor beta chain was seen ten or more times. Its antigen is not known. The record originates from a study of beta chain features in type 1 diabetes. Study in general: In age, gender and cell yields, patients were similar to healthy donors.

Broader study findings: There was a possibility that cDNA sequencing over-represented cells with high TCR expression. Moderate yet significant TCRB CDR3 shortening was seen in Type 1 diabetes patients in all four CD4+ subsets.

Donors underwent one heparinised blood draw, around 120 mL on average. The germline CDR1 and CDR2 sequences are SQVTM and ANQGSEA. The trim removed 5 bases at V and 4 bases at J, leaving 6 bases unmatched. CDR3 length: 13 residues. Isolated RNA was reverse transcribed in full, so expressed TCRB transcripts were sequenced. Profiled with immunoSEQ multiplex PCR; TCRdb holds only in-frame clones, not every one. This repertoire shows 150,000 to 200,000 clones, approximately 7.8% found once; its top ten account for approximately 0.93%. The sequence derives from a middle-aged woman with type 1 diabetes. Material: central memory CD4+ T cells from blood. The J gene is TRBJ1-2, the V gene TRBV29-1; 8 positions agree with TRBD1. CDR3 nucleotides: TGCAGCGTTTACGGGACAGGAGCCTATGGCTACACCTTC. The encoded protein is CSVYGTGAYGYTF.